The entry that follows covers one T cell receptor beta chain sequence. TCRdb's copy holds only in-frame clones and misses some; the assay was immunoSEQ multiplex PCR. The sample records about 59,000 clones, about 80% being singletons. The V gene's germline CDR1 is LGHNA and CDR2 YNFKEQ. The CDR3 sequence is 15 residues long. Trimming took 1 base from V and 6 from J; bases not matched to a gene: 6. This record comes from a study of blood T cell repertoires in COVID-19. V and J are TRBV4-2 and TRBJ1-1; 9 bases map to TRBD1. This clonotype was obtained from a man in his 60s with acute or convalescent COVID-19. The sequencing sample was made of peripheral blood. The CDR3 sequence is CASSQVQQGAPEAFF. CDR3 bases: TGTGCCAGCAGCCAAGTCCAACAGGGGGCTCCTGAAGCTTTCTTT.